The T cell receptor (beta chain) under discussion was sequenced for a study of brain T cells in children with intractable seizures. The CDR3 is 12 amino acids. Germline assignment: CDR1 ENHRY and CDR2 SYGVKD. V gave up 6 bases and J gave up 10 bases, with 13 bases separating them. Broader study findings: HCMV serostatus was not known, and viral specificity came from CDR3 similarity only.

Sequencing was limited to surgery cases with top T cell transcript signatures in brain tissue. Pre-surgery treatment included at least one anti-epileptic drug. This clone was seen only a few times. Its antigen remains unidentified. Some clones are missing from TCRdb's copy, which holds only in-frame ones; the method was immunoSEQ multiplex PCR. In the table there are about 76,000 clones, 93% of which are singletons. This chain joins TRBV10-3 and TRBJ1-3, with D possibly matching TRBD1 (6 bases). This material consisted of peripheral blood, taken at surgery. This clonotype was sampled from a boy in the first two years of life with tuberous sclerosis and intractable seizures. CDR3 DNA sequence: TGTGCCATCAGCGGAACAGGGACGACCATATATTTT. Its translation: CAISGTGTTIYF.